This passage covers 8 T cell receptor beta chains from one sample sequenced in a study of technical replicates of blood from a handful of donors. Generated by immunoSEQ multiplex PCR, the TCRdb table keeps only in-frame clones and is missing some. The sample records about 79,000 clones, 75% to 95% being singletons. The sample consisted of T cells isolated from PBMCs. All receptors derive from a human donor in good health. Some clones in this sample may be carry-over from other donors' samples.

The CDR3 coding sequence is TGCAGCGTTGTAGCTAGCGGAACAGATACGCAGTATTTT. Protein: CSVVASGTDTQYF. J is TRBJ2-3 and V is TRBV29-1; TRBD2 matches 7 bases. Germline CDR1 and CDR2: SQVTM and ANQGSEA. V shed 4 bases, J shed 3 bases, and the junction held 4 bases outside the gene matches. This CDR3 contains 13 residues.

CDR3 bases: TGTGCCAGCTCACTTAGTACCACTGAAGCTTTCTTT. This translates into CASSLSTTEAFF. V gene TRBV13 combines with J gene TRBJ1-1; D call uncertain. The CDR3 runs to 12 residues. The germline V and J ends were trimmed by 8 bases and 4 bases, with 11 bases remaining between them. In germline, CDR1 is PRHDT, CDR2 FYEKMQ (reference sequence).

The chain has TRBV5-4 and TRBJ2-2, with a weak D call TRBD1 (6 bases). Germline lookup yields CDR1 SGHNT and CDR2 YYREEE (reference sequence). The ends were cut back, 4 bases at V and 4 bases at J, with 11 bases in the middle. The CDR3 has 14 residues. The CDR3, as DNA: TGTGCCAGCAGCCTTAAGGACAGCACCGGGGAGCTGTTTTTT. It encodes CASSLKDSTGELFF.

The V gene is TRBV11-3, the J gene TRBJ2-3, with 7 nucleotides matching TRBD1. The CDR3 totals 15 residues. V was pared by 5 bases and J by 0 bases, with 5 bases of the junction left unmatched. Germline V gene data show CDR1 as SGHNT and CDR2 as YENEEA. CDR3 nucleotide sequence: TGTGCCAGCAGCGGGGACAGCGCTAGCACAGATACGCAGTATTTT. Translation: CASSGDSASTDTQYF.

The CDR3 sequence: CASSTTQTGTYEQYF. CDR3 nucleotide sequence: TGCGCCAGCAGCACCACTCAGACAGGAACCTACGAGCAGTACTTC. The J gene is TRBJ2-7, the V gene TRBV5-1, with D possibly matching TRBD1 (6 bases). The CDR3 contains 15 residues. V was shortened by 4 bases and J by 2 bases, with 16 bases between the two germline ends. Germline-derived CDR1 and CDR2 are SGHRS and YFSETQ. Variable domain in full (rest from reference TRBV5-1 and TRBJ2-7): KAGVTQTPRYLIKTRGQQVTLSCSPISGHRSVSWYQQTPGQGLQFLFEYFSETQRNKGNFPGRFSGRQFSNSRSEMNVSTLELGDSALYLCASSTTQTGTYEQYFGPGTRLTVT.

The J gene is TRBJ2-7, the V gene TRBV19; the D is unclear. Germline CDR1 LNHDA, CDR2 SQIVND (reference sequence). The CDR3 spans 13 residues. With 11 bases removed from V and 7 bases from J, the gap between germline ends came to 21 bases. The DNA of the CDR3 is TGTGCCTCAGGCGATCCCCTCCGGTGGGAGCAGTACTTC. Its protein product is CASGDPLRWEQYF. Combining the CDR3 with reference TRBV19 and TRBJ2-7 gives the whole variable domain DGGITQSPKYLFRKEGQNVTLSCEQNLNHDAMYWYRQDPGQGLRLIYYSQIVNDFQKGDIAEGYSVSREKKESFPLTVTSAQKNPTAFYLCASGDPLRWEQYFGPGTRLTVT.

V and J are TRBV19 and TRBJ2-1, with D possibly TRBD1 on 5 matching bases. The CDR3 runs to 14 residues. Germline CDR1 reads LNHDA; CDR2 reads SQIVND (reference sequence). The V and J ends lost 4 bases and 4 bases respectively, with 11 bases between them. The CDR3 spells CASSSLQEYNEQFF. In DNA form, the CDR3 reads TGTGCCAGTAGTAGTCTACAGGAGTACAATGAGCAGTTCTTC.

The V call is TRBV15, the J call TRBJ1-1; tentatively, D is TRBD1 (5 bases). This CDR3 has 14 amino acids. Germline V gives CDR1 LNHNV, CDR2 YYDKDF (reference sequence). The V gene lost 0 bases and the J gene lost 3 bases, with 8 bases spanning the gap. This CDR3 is CATSRDSGDTEAFF. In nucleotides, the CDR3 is TGTGCCACCAGCAGAGACTCGGGGGACACTGAAGCTTTCTTT.